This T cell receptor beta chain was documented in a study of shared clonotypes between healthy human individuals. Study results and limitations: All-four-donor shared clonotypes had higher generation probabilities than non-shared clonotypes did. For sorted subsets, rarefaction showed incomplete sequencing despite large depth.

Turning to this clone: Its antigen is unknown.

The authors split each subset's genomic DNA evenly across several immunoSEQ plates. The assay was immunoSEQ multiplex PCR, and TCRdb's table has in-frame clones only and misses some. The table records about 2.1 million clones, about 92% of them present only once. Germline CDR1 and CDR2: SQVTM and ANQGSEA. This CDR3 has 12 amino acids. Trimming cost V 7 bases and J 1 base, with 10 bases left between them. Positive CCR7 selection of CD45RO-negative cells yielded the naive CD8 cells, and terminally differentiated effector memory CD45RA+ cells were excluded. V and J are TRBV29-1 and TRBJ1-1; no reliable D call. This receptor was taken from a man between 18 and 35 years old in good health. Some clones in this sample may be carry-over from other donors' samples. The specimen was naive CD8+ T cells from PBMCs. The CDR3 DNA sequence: TGCAGCGCGGTTTCTGGGAACACTGAAGCTTTCTTT. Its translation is CSAVSGNTEAFF.